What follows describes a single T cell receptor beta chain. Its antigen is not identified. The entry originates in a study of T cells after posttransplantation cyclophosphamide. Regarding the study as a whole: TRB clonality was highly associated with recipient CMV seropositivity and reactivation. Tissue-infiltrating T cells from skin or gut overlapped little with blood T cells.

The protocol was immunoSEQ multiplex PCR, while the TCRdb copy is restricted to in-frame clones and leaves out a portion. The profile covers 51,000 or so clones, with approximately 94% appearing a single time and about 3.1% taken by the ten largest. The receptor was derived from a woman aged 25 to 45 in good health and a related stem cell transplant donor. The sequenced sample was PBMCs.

Here the CDR3 reads CASSISAGETYEQYF. In DNA form, the CDR3 reads TGTGCCAGTAGTATTTCGGCAGGGGAAACCTACGAGCAGTACTTC. This chain connects TRBV19 to TRBJ2-7; weak D call: TRBD1 (6 bases). The CDR3 is 15 residues long. The germline V and J ends were trimmed by 3 bases and 2 bases, with 14 bases remaining between them. The germline V gene has CDR1 LNHDA and CDR2 SQIVND (reference sequence). The full variable domain, completed using reference TRBV19 and TRBJ2-7, is DGGITQSPKYLFRKEGQNVTLSCEQNLNHDAMYWYRQDPGQGLRLIYYSQIVNDFQKGDIAEGYSVSREKKESFPLTVTSAQKNPTAFYLCASSISAGETYEQYFGPGTRLTVT.